A single sample is the source of the 24 T cell receptor beta chains below, sequenced in a study of blood T cells in healthy people across ages. Sample-barcoded 5' priming and a J-beta primer mix drove a second PCR of about 7 to 11 cycles. TCRdb ran MiXCR on the 5' RACE reads and lists one entry per CDR3 protein. Among 1.4 million or so distinct CDR3 sequences, about 42% were seen once, and the ten largest hold about 4.1%. Sequences were obtained from blood. The receptors shown here come from a woman aged 18-30 years in good health.

The chain combines TRBV5-4 with TRBJ2-7; 8 bases match TRBD1. J gave up 0 bases and V 4 bases, and 3 bases lay outside the gene matches. The CDR3 contains 14 residues. Germline V gene data show CDR1 as SGHNT and CDR2 as YYREEE (reference sequence). This chain's CDR3 is CASSKTGGSYEQYF. In DNA form, the CDR3 reads TGTGCCAGCAGCAAAACAGGGGGCTCCTACGAGCAGTACTTC.

This chain connects TRBV4-1 to TRBJ1-3; 9 positions agree with TRBD1. There are 16 residues in the CDR3. Germline V gene lookup returns CDR1 MGHRA and CDR2 YSYEKL. The junction had 3 bases not matched to a gene; V was cut back by 3 bases and J by 0 bases. CDR3 DNA sequence: TGCGCCAGCAGCCAGGGGACAGGGCTCTCTGGAAACACCATATATTTT. This encodes CASSQGTGLSGNTIYF.

The chain is built from TRBV7-2 and TRBJ2-1, with 7 bases lining up with TRBD2. CDR1 is SGHTA and CDR2 is FQGNSA in the germline V gene. This CDR3 comprises 15 residues. Losses at the gene ends were 5 bases for V and 5 bases for J; bases not matched to a gene: 9. The DNA of the CDR3 is TGTGCCAGCAGCCCAACACCGGGAGGCCACAATGAGCAGTTCTTC. This encodes CASSPTPGGHNEQFF.

V gene TRBV4-1 combines with J gene TRBJ2-7, with 9 bases lining up with TRBD2. V dropped 2 bases and J dropped 2; count of bases not matched to a gene: 7. Germline V CDR1 and CDR2: MGHRA, YSYEKL. This CDR3 is built from 16 residues. CDR3 loop: CASSQIGTSSAYEQYF. In nucleotides, the CDR3 is TGCGCCAGCAGCCAAATCGGGACTAGCAGCGCCTACGAGCAGTACTTC.

V usage is TRBV4-3 and J usage is TRBJ1-1; D is uncertain. The CDR3 is 15 residues long. Per germline, CDR1 LGHNA and CDR2 YSLEER. With 2 bases removed from V and 0 bases from J, the gap between germline ends came to 10 bases. The CDR3 nucleotides read TGCGCCAGCAGCCAATATGGGCGGATGAACACTGAAGCTTTCTTT. As protein: CASSQYGRMNTEAFF.

This rearrangement joins TRBV20-1 to TRBJ2-1; TRBD2 matches 7 bases. The J segment lost 6 bases and the V segment lost 5 bases, leaving 16 bases of the junction unmatched. The CDR3 spans 16 residues. Germline assignment: CDR1 DFQATT and CDR2 SNEGSKA (reference sequence). Here the CDR3 DNA reads TGCAGTGCTTCTAAGAGCGGGGTGGGACGGGGCAATGAGCAGTTCTTC. It codes for CSASKSGVGRGNEQFF.

This rearrangement joins TRBV19 to TRBJ2-1; weak D call: TRBD2 (6 bases). Trimming left V 1 base short and J 3 bases short, with 10 bases between. This CDR3 is built from 15 residues. Germline V CDR1 and CDR2: LNHDA, SQIVND (reference sequence). The CDR3 DNA is TGTGCCAGTAGTATAGGACCGGGGGACTACAATGAGCAGTTCTTC. It specifies CASSIGPGDYNEQFF. The full variable domain, its missing parts supplied by reference TRBV19 and TRBJ2-1, is DGGITQSPKYLFRKEGQNVTLSCEQNLNHDAMYWYRQDPGQGLRLIYYSQIVNDFQKGDIAEGYSVSREKKESFPLTVTSAQKNPTAFYLCASSIGPGDYNEQFFGPGTRLTVL.

This clonotype turned up a few times. The chain joins TRBV4-1 to TRBJ1-2, with D uncertain. The CDR3 extends over 15 amino acids. Trimming left V 1 base short and J 2 bases short, with 11 bases between. CDR1 is MGHRA, CDR2 YSYEKL, per germline. The CDR3 coding sequence is TGCGCCAGCAGCCAAGGCGGACGGGAGAACTATGGCTACACCTTC. It specifies CASSQGGRENYGYTF.

V usage is TRBV12-3 or TRBV12-4 and J usage is TRBJ1-1; no clear D gene. Deletions cut 6 bases from V and 0 bases from J, with 8 bases between. CDR3 length: 13 amino acids. The DNA of the CDR3 is TGTGCCAGCAGAGCCGGGGTGAACACTGAAGCTTTCTTT. It is translated as CASRAGVNTEAFF.

A remark on this clonotype: One end of the junction is discordant with germline, which a read error may explain. This chain connects TRBV4-1 to TRBJ2-7; D may be TRBD2 (5 bases). Germline V gene lookup returns CDR1 MGHRA and CDR2 YSYEKL. The CDR3 is 12 residues long. CDR3 sequence: CASSPVRGRQDF. For the CDR3, the DNA is TGCGCCAGCAGCCCTGTTAGAGGGCGGCAGGACTTC.

The chain is built from TRBV20-1 and TRBJ1-1, with 8 nucleotides matching TRBD1. Germline trimming cut 3 bases from V and 1 base from J; bases unmatched to any gene: 7. The CDR3 loop spans 15 amino acids. In germline, CDR1 is DFQATT, CDR2 SNEGSKA (reference sequence). The CDR3 nucleotides are TGCAGTGCTAGTCCAAGGACAGGGACGAACACTGAAGCTTTCTTT. Amino acid sequence: CSASPRTGTNTEAFF.

The chain carries TRBV6-2 or TRBV6-3 and TRBJ2-7; TRBD2 is a possible D gene (5 bases). There are 14 residues in the CDR3. Germline V gene lookup returns CDR1 MNHEY and CDR2 SVGEGT. V was shortened by 5 bases and J by 5 bases, with 16 bases between the two germline ends. The CDR3 bases are TGTGCCAGCAGTGACGGAGCTGCTAGCCACGAGCAGTACTTC. It is translated as CASSDGAASHEQYF.

This clonotype was seen a few times. This sequence joins TRBV28 and TRBJ2-7; TRBD1 might be the D (5 bases). Germline V gene data show CDR1 as MDHEN and CDR2 as SYDVKM. V gave up 3 bases and J gave up 3 bases, with 12 bases separating them. This CDR3 has 14 amino acids. The CDR3 sequence: CASSLRTSDYEQYF. CDR3 in DNA: TGTGCCAGCAGTTTGAGGACATCGGACTACGAGCAGTACTTC.

Comment on this clonotype: A read error may account for a junction end that differs from germline. The gene calls are TRBV20-1 and TRBJ1-2; D gene ambiguous. The CDR3 consists of 12 residues. Germline CDR1 DFQATT, CDR2 SNEGSKA (reference sequence). The CDR3 loop is CRARWRNYGYTF. The CDR3 bases are TGCAGGGCTAGATGGAGGAACTATGGCTACACCTTC.

The sample holds a few counts of this clonotype. This chain's CDR3 is CASSQLGIWSNEQYF. The CDR3 DNA reads TGCGCCAGCAGCCAATTAGGTATCTGGTCCAACGAGCAGTACTTC. This chain links TRBV4-1 with TRBJ2-7; D call uncertain. The germline CDR1 and CDR2 sequences are MGHRA and YSYEKL. V was pared by 2 bases and J by 5 bases, with 16 bases between. CDR3 length: 15 residues.

The table lists this clonotype with a count of one. The V gene is TRBV7-9, the J gene TRBJ2-4; 11 bases are shared with TRBD2. In germline, CDR1 is SEHNR, CDR2 FQNEAQ (reference sequence). V trimming: 3 bases; J trimming: 13 bases; junction bases outside the gene matches: 14. CDR3 size: 16 residues. In DNA, the CDR3 is TGTGCCAGCAGCTTCCAGACTAGCGGGACTTACAATGAGCAGTACTTC. As protein: CASSFQTSGTYNEQYF.

The J gene is TRBJ2-7, the V gene TRBV13, with D possibly called TRBD1 or TRBD2 (5 bases each). V was pared by 3 bases and J by 4 bases, with 16 bases between. CDR3 length: 15 amino acids. In germline, CDR1 is PRHDT, CDR2 FYEKMQ (reference sequence). The CDR3 spells CASSFSGPPHYEQYF. The DNA of the CDR3 is TGTGCCAGCAGCTTCTCGGGACCGCCCCATTACGAGCAGTACTTC.

As for this clonotype: Mismatch with germline at one junction end may stem from a read error. This chain uses TRBV6-2 or TRBV6-3 with TRBJ1-5; perhaps TRBD1 as D (5 bases). CDR1 is MNHEY, CDR2 SVGEGT, per germline. This CDR3 is built from 16 residues. The CDR3 coding sequence is TGCGCCAGCAGTTACAGGCCAAGTTATAGCAATCAGCCCCAGCATTTT. This sequence encodes CASSYRPSYSNQPQHF.

The chain combines TRBV9 with TRBJ2-7; TRBD2 might be the D (6 bases). Germline V CDR1 and CDR2: SGDLS, YYNGEE. The CDR3 loop spans 14 amino acids. With 0 bases removed from V and 2 bases from J, the gap between germline ends came to 9 bases. CDR3 nucleotides: TGTGCCAGCAGCGTAGATAGCGGTGCCTACGAGCAGTACTTC. Translation gives CASSVDSGAYEQYF.

In its sample, this clonotype was seen once. J is TRBJ2-7 and V is TRBV20-1, with D maybe TRBD1 (5 bases). Trimming shortened V by 6 bases and J by 7 bases, and 13 bases separated the two germline ends. This CDR3 is built from 11 residues. Germline V gene lookup returns CDR1 DFQATT and CDR2 SNEGSKA (reference sequence). The CDR3 DNA sequence: TGCAGTGCCACGGACATACCTGAGCAGTACTTC. Protein product: CSATDIPEQYF.

Comments on this clonotype: One end of the junction varies from germline; a read error may be responsible. The rearrangement uses TRBV6-5 and TRBJ1-6; 9 bases map to TRBD1. The V gene's germline CDR1 is MNHEY and CDR2 SVGAGI. The CDR3 covers 16 residues. Here the CDR3 reads CPSSYLSGTGYSPLHF. In DNA form, the CDR3 reads TGTCCCAGCAGTTACTTGTCCGGGACAGGGTATTCACCCCTCCACTTT.

The gene calls are TRBV6-4 and TRBJ1-5; no clear D. The germline V and J ends were trimmed by 7 bases and 2 bases, with 9 bases remaining between them. The CDR3 extends over 13 amino acids. Germline V gives CDR1 MRHNA, CDR2 SNTAGT. In DNA form, the CDR3 reads TGTGCCAGCACGGCGCGACGCAATCAGCCCCAGCATTTT. Its translation is CASTARRNQPQHF.

This rearrangement joins TRBV12-3 or TRBV12-4 to TRBJ2-3; D is unclear. The CDR3 is 13 amino acids. The V end lost 3 bases, the J end lost 8 bases, and 12 bases lay between the germline ends. The CDR3 here is CASSFMGPGTQYF. CDR3 coding DNA: TGTGCCAGCAGTTTCATGGGCCCCGGTACGCAGTATTTT.

V and J are TRBV29-1 and TRBJ2-5; the D call may be TRBD1 or TRBD2 (6 bases each). V gave up 6 bases and J gave up 2 bases, with 28 bases separating them. Germline CDR1 is SQVTM and CDR2 is ANQGSEA. The CDR3 contains 18 residues. CDR3 in amino acids: CSVAGEAFTAPTQETQYF. Written as DNA, the CDR3 is TGCAGCGTGGCAGGGGAGGCGTTTACAGCGCCGACTCAAGAGACCCAGTACTTC.